The source of this TCR beta chain is a study of T cell responses to AZD1222 COVID-19 vaccine. Notes on the study in general: The peak T cell response came first, and repertoires were sampled only after it. Donors skewed white British and female; clonal diversity was possibly underestimated. When two AZD1222 doses had been given, Spike-specific TCR breadth and depth rose.

The method was immunoSEQ multiplex PCR; TCRdb's version includes in-frame clones alone and lacks a portion of them. The sample records 100,000 or so clones, roughly 86% being singletons. CDR3 length: 12 residues. CDR1 is LNHDA and CDR2 is SQIVND in the germline V gene (reference sequence). V shed 4 bases and J shed 10 bases, with 8 bases lying between them. A few counts support this clone. Its cognate antigen is unknown. This TCR was recovered from an adult in good health. The V call is TRBV19, the J call TRBJ1-6, with D hard to call. This specimen was peripheral blood, taken on day 0 of MenACWY control vaccination. The CDR3 loop reads CASSNTESPLHF. CDR3 in DNA: TGTGCCAGTAGTAATACGGAGTCACCCCTCCACTTT.